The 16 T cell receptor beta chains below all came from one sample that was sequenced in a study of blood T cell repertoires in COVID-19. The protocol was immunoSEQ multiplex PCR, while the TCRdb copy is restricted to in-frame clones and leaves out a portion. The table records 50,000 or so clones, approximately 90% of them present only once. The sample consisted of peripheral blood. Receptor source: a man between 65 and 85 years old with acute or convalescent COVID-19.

The CDR3: CASTLGLLNEKLFF. The CDR3 DNA reads as TGTGCCAGCACTTTGGGCCTCCTTAATGAAAAACTGTTTTTT. The rearrangement uses TRBV28 and TRBJ1-4; D unclear. Germline V lookup: CDR1 MDHEN, CDR2 SYDVKM. The CDR3 has 14 residues. The ends were cut back, 7 bases at V and 4 bases at J, with 13 bases in the middle.

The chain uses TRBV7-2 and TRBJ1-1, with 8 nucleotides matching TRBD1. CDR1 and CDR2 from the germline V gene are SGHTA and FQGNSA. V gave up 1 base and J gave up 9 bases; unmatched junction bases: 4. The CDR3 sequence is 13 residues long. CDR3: CASSLERDRQAFF. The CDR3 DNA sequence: TGTGCCAGCAGCTTAGAGAGGGACAGGCAAGCTTTCTTT.

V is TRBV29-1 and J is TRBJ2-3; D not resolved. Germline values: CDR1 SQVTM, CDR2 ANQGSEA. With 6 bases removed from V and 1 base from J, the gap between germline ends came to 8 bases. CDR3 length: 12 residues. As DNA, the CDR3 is TGCAGCGTCGCCCCGGGCACAGATACGCAGTATTTT. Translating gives CSVAPGTDTQYF.

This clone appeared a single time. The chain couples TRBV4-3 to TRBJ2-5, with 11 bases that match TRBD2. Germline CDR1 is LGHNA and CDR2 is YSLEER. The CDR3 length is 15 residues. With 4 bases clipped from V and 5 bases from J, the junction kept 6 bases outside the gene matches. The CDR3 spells CASSRMTSGTETQYF. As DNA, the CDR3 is TGCGCCAGCAGCCGCATGACTAGCGGGACGGAGACCCAGTACTTC.

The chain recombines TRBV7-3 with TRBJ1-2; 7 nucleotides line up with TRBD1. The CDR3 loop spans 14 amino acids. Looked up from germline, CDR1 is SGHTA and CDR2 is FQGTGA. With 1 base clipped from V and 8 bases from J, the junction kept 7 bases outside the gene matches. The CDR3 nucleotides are TGTGCCAGCAGCTTAATGGCGACAGGGTACGGCTACACCTTC. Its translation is CASSLMATGYGYTF.

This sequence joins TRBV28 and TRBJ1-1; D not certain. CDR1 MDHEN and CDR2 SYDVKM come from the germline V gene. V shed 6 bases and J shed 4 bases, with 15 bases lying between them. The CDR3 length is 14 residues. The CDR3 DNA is TGTGCCAGCAGCCCCTATATGTCACTCACTGAAGCTTTCTTT. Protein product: CASSPYMSLTEAFF.

CDR3 residues: CASSLDRSRGGEQYF. CDR3 DNA sequence: TGTGCCAGCAGCTTAGATCGCTCACGAGGGGGCGAGCAGTACTTC. The chain combines TRBV7-2 with TRBJ2-7, with a weak D call TRBD1 (6 bases). V lost 1 base to trimming and J lost 6 bases, with 16 bases between them. From germline, CDR1 is SGHTA and CDR2 FQGNSA. The CDR3 is 15 residues long.

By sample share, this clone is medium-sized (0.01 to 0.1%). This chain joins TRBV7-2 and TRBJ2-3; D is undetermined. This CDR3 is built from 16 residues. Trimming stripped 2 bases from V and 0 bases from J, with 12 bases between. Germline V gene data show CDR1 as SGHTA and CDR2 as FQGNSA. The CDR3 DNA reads TGTGCCAGCAGCTTAATTGGCGGAGCCAGCACAGATACGCAGTATTTT. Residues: CASSLIGGASTDTQYF.

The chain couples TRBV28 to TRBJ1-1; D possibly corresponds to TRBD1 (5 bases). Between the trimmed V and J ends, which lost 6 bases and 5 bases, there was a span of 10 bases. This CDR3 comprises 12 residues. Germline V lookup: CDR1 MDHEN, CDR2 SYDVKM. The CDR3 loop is CASSQGMTEAFF. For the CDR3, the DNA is TGTGCCAGCAGCCAGGGTATGACTGAAGCTTTCTTT.

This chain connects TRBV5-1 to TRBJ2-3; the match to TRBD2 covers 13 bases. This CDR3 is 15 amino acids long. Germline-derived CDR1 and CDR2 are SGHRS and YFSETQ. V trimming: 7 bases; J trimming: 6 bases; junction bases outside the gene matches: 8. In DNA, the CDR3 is TGCGCCAGCGCCACTAGCGGGGGGGCAGCGGATACGCAGTATTTT. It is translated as CASATSGGAADTQYF.

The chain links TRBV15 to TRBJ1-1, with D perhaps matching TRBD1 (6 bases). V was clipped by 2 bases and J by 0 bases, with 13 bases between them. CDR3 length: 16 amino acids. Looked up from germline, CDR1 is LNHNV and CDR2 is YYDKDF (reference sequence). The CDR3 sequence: CATSRPPGHLNTEAFF. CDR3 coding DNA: TGTGCCACCAGCAGACCACCGGGACATCTGAACACTGAAGCTTTCTTT.

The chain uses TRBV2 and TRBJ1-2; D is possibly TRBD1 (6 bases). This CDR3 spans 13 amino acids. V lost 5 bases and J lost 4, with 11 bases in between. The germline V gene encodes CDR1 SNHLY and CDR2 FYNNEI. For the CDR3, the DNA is TGTGCCAGCAGTCCCGCCAGGGGCTATGGCTACACCTTC. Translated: CASSPARGYGYTF.

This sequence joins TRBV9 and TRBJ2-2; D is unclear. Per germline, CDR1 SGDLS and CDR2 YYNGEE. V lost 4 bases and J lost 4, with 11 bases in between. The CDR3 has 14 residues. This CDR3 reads CASSPHQATGELFF. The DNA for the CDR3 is TGTGCCAGCAGCCCTCACCAGGCCACCGGGGAGCTGTTTTTT.

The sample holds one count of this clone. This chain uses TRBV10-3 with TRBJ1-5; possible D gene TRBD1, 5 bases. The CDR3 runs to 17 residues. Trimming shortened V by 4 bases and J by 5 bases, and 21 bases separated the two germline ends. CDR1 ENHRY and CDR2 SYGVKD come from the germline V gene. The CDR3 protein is CAISAIEVGGVDQPQHF. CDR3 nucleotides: TGTGCCATCAGTGCCATCGAAGTGGGAGGGGTGGATCAGCCCCAGCATTTT.

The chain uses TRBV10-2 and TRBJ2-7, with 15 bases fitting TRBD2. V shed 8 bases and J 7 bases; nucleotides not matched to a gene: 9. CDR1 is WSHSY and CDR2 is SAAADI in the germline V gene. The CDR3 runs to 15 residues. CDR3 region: CASQGTSGRKGEQYF. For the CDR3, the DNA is TGCGCCAGCCAGGGGACTAGCGGGAGGAAAGGGGAGCAGTACTTC.

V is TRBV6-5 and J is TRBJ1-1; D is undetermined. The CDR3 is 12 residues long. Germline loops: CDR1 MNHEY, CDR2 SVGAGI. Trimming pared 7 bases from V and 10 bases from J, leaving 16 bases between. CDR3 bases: TGTGCCAGCAAAAAACGAGGAGGTTCAGCTTTCTTT. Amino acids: CASKKRGGSAFF.